This T cell receptor beta chain was sequenced for a study of shared T cell receptors in the human thymus. Profiling relied on immunoSEQ multiplex PCR, and the TCRdb table lists in-frame clones only, not all of them. The sample consists of hundreds of thousands of clones, roughly 90% of them appearing once. With 3 bases clipped from V and 6 bases from J, the junction kept 6 bases outside the gene matches. This CDR3 comprises 13 residues. Germline V gives CDR1 SGHNT, CDR2 YYREEE (reference sequence). The same data also contributed to another study, on human thymus T cells. That publication notes: Thymic and blood repertoires seemed to favor certain V and J genes. A high degree of thymic repertoire overlap among unrelated individuals was reported in related research.

The V and J genes are TRBV5-4 and TRBJ2-7; 7 nucleotides line up with TRBD2. The receptor comes from a boy under two years old with a congenital heart defect. Sequencing was done on a sample of thymocytes. CDR3 DNA sequence: TGTGCCAGCAGCTGGGGGGGAGTGGGCGAGCAGTACTTC. Encoded protein: CASSWGGVGEQYF. Full variable domain (missing parts from reference TRBV5-4 and TRBJ2-7): ETGVTQSPTHLIKTRGQQVTLRCSSQSGHNTVSWYQQALGQGPQFIFQYYREEENGRGNFPPRFSGLQFPNYSSELNVNALELDDSALYLCASSWGGVGEQYFGPGTRLTVT.